In its sample, the clone carrying this T cell receptor beta chain was seen once. This entry is derived from a study of early stage breast cancer tumors. TCRdb's copy holds only in-frame clones and misses some; the assay was immunoSEQ multiplex PCR. The table lists some 4,500 clones, roughly 57% of them singletons, with about a sixth in the top ten. The V gene lost 2 bases and the J gene lost 7 bases, with 15 bases spanning the gap. The CDR3 sequence is 15 residues long. CDR1 is MNHNY, CDR2 SVGAGI, per germline (reference sequence). The gene calls are TRBV6-6 and TRBJ1-5; possible D gene TRBD1, 6 bases. Material for sequencing was breast tumor tissue. This TCR came from a person aged 45 to 60 with breast cancer. Here the CDR3 reads CASSYPGQREQPQHF. CDR3 DNA sequence: TGTGCCAGCAGTTACCCTGGACAGAGGGAACAGCCCCAGCATTTT.